This record covers a single T cell receptor beta chain. Antigen unknown. This sample was included in a study of T cells expressing NK-cell markers. The wider study: Sorted CD3+CD56-NKG2C+, CD3+CD56+NKG2C- and CD3+CD56+NKG2C+ T cells were the source of the TCR beta repertoires.

Study results and limitations: Clarity on HCMV specificity was lacking for the expanded NKG2C+ T cell clones.

5'RACE template switching built TCR beta cDNA with unique molecular identifiers. TCRdb reanalyzed the 5' RACE reads and collapses them to one entry per CDR3 protein, without DNA. The sample data list 500,000 to 700,000 distinct CDR3 sequences. The TCR comes from a man aged 18 to 35 in good health. The sample was blood T cells: a sorted CD56 or NKG2C T cell subset, CD4+ or CD8+ T cells, or bulk PBMC T cells (not recorded which).

CDR3 loop: CVSRLQLARKEQFF. V usage is TRBV2 and J usage is TRBJ2-1; the D call from TCRdb, TRBD2, cannot be confirmed without DNA. This CDR3 has 14 amino acids. Germline CDR1 and CDR2: SNHLY and FYNNEI. The whole variable domain, filled in from reference TRBV2 and TRBJ2-1, reads EPEVTQTPSHQVTQMGQEVILRCVPISNHLYFYWYRQILGQKVEFLVSFYNNEISEKSEIFDDQFSVERPDGSNFTLKIRSTKLEDSAMYFCVSRLQLARKEQFFGPGTRLTVL.